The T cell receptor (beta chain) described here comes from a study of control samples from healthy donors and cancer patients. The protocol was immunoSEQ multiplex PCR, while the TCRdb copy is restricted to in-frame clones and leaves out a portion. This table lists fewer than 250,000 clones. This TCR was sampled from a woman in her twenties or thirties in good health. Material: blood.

CDR3 residues: CASSTTQVVYGYTF. The CDR3 region has the DNA TGTGCCAGCAGCACGACTCAGGTAGTCTATGGCTACACCTTC. V gene TRBV25-1 combines with J gene TRBJ1-2, with D uncertain. The CDR3 covers 14 residues. With 6 bases removed from V and 4 bases from J, the gap between germline ends came to 15 bases. CDR1 and CDR2 (germline): MGHDK, SYGVNS.